Included here is one T cell receptor (beta chain) sequence, with context. This clone has more than one count but fewer than ten. Its specific antigen is unknown. No base quality values were provided; no much bigger clone lies one nucleotide off. The High Capacity cDNA Reverse Transcription Kit was used to reverse transcribe all of the isolated RNA, meaning that expressed TCRB transcripts were what got sequenced. Naive, central memory and regulatory T cell samples underwent deep immunoSEQ sequencing, averaging roughly 3.4 million total reads per sample. After sorted cells were lysed in RLT buffer, RNA was extracted with DNase-treated RNeasy Micro or Mini kits, with the choice depending on cell number. To prevent cross-contamination, each cell subset was processed individually, whereas patient and healthy donor samples were processed jointly. The immunoSEQ multiplex PCR was used to amplify TCRB sequences from cDNA, yielding 87-bp fragments that span the CDR3 region. Amplicons were sequenced on the Illumina HiSeq platform. The original methods were these. PCR bias was corrected computationally using synthetic template baselines, and reads within Hamming distance 2 were collapsed, with unmergeable singletons discarded. Reads were aligned against IMGT to assign V, D and J genes, CDR3 length and insertions or deletions at six rearrangement sites. Clonotype counts were normalized to sorted cell number within each subset before computing true diversity and Gini coefficients with the tcR R package. Repertoire sharing was quantified using the overlap coefficient calculated on TCRB nucleotide sequences. As a proxy for the pre-selection repertoire, out-of-frame TCRB sequences from naive cells were analyzed. Entries here come from immuneACCESS through TCRdb and include only in-frame sequences with V and J called. Some clones fail to appear in such tables; in the studies checked, an unresolved V gene covers under half of the shortfall, and the cause of the remainder is unknown. D and trimming were read from the DNA, whereas the V and J calls and clone size are those reported in that table. A total of 450,000 to 600,000 clones appear in this sample, 30% of them only once. The top ten constitute 0.05% to 0.07% of the sample.

From each donor, a single peripheral blood sample of about 100 mL on average was drawn into heparinised tubes. A BD FACSAria II was used to sort naive, central memory, regulatory and stem cell-like memory CD4+ T cells with a panel that included CD45RO, CCR7, CD25, CD127, CD95 and CD27. All sorted populations exceeded 98% purity. Right away, PBMCs were isolated by Lymphoprep density gradient centrifugation and were stained directly, with no culture step. So that batch effects would be minimized, each experiment stained and sorted samples in pairs, pairing one healthy donor with one patient. The data stem from a study of beta chain features in type 1 diabetes listed by TCRdb under 2018. A note on the overall study: Patients and healthy donors did not differ in mean age, gender distribution, total cell number or subset yield. A total of some 110 million sorted cells were examined across all samples, and the number of cells per subset was strongly correlated with RNA yield. The study compared the TCRB repertoires of sorted circulating CD4+ T cell subsets in recently diagnosed type 1 diabetes patients with those in matched healthy donors. Naive and central memory subsets were obtained from all 28 donors, but regulatory and stem cell-like memory subsets were isolated from only 8 patients and roughly 8 healthy donors. Here is what the overall study found, with its caveats: Naive, central memory and regulatory TCRB repertoires appeared to be more alike among patients than among healthy donors. Only small numbers of individuals were included in the HLA sub-analyses, which left unresolved whether HLA type had any influence on TCRB rearrangement. Because cDNA was sequenced instead of genomic DNA, highly expressing activated cells could be over-represented, though the groups showed no difference in activation or CD3 levels. In all four CD4+ subsets, TCRB CDR3 length was moderately but significantly shorter in type 1 diabetes patients. At VDJ recombination sites, type 1 diabetes patients had fewer insertions and more deleted nucleotides, which implies abnormalities in thymic rearrangement. PCR may preferentially amplify shorter templates, but because patient and control samples were amplified and corrected together, any resulting skew would affect both groups equally.

The specimen was naive CD4+ T cells from blood. The label giving this sample's cell subset or site can be read as: true naive CD4+ T cells. The receptor was derived from a man aged 18 to 35 in good health.

In nucleotides, the sequence is TGCGCCAGCAGCTTAGCCGGGGACAACTACGAGCAGTACTTC. This gives the protein CASSLAGDNYEQYF. The sequence links TRBV4-3 to TRBJ2-7, and perhaps TRBD1 as D gene, on 6 matching bases. The CDR1 and CDR2 encoded by the germline V gene are LGHNA and YSLEER. Trimming costs V 5 bases and J 3 bases, and their ends lie 14 bases apart. From the cysteine up to the phenylalanine, the CDR3 has a length of 14 residues. Only the CDR3 portion is preserved as DNA: 42 bases, with reading frame beginning at the first base.